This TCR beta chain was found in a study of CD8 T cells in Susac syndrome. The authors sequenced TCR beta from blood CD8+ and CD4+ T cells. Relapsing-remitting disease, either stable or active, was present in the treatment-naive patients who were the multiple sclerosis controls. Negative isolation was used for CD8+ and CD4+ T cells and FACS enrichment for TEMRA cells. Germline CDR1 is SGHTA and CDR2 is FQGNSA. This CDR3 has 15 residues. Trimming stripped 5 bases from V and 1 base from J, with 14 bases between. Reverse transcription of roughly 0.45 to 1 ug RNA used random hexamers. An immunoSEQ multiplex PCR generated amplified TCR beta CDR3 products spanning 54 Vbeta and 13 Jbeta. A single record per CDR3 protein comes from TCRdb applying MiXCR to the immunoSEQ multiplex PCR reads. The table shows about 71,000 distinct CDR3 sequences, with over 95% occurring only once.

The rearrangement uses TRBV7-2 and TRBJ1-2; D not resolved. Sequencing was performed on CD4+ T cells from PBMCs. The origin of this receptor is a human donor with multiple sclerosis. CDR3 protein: CASSGTGTYNYGYTF. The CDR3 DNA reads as TGTGCCAGCAGCGGTACGGGAACCTATAACTATGGCTACACCTTC.